This TCR beta chain comes out of a study of shared clonotypes between healthy human individuals. The study's findings and limits: What limited the represented genetic and exposure-history diversity was the small number of donors. Some clonotypes were shared by all four sorted-subset donors, while others were not shared. The non-shared ones had lower generation probabilities than the shared ones.

Deep level was the assay's run setting. In the authors' workflow: Junction-only sequences without quality scores came from ImmunoSEQ, so filtering differed. The assay was immunoSEQ multiplex PCR, and TCRdb's table has in-frame clones only and misses some. The V and J calls and the clone size are those of that table, but D and trimming were determined from the DNA. The repertoire includes about a million clones, about 80% of them detected once, and roughly 0.82% sits in the top ten. This clone was detected a few times. The antigen is not known. There are 12 residues in the CDR3. V gave up 8 bases and J gave up 0 bases, with 5 bases separating them. Germline assignment: CDR1 SEHNR and CDR2 FQNEAQ (reference sequence).

The rearrangement uses TRBV7-9 and TRBJ1-3, with D unclear. This receptor was identified in a man between 18 and 35 years old in good health. Some clones in this sample may be carry-over from other donors' samples. Sample: memory CD4+ T cells from PBMCs. Subset specified: CD45RA-negative fraction. CDR3 in amino acids: CASSDSGNTIYF. CDR3 sequence (DNA): TGTGCCAGCTCCGACTCTGGAAACACCATATATTTT. The entire variable domain, with the rest obtained from reference TRBV7-9 and TRBJ1-3, is as follows: DTGVSQNPRHKITKRGQNVTFRCDPISEHNRLYWYRQTLGQGPEFLTYFQNEAQLEKSRLLSDRFSAERPKGSFSTLEIQRTEQGDSAMYLCASSDSGNTIYFGEGSWLTVV.